This TCR beta chain was observed in a study of CD8 T cells in Susac syndrome. RNA in amounts of roughly 0.5 to 1 ug was reverse transcribed with random hexamers. The authors amplified TCR beta CDR3 across 54 Vbeta and 13 Jbeta using immunoSEQ multiplex PCR. TCRdb reprocessed the immunoSEQ multiplex PCR reads via MiXCR and lists one record per CDR3 protein. The sample contains 180,000 or so distinct CDR3 sequences, about 95% of which appear only once. CD8+ and CD4+ T cells taken from blood had their TCR beta sequenced. Controls were healthy donors (matched for age and sex). Negative isolation yielded CD4+ and CD8+ T cells, and FACS enriched TEMRA cells. V lost 2 bases and J 6 bases, leaving 10 bases between the germline ends. CDR3 length equals 14 residues.

The sequence was obtained from a human donor in good health. The sequenced material came from CD4+ T cells from PBMCs. The V and J genes are TRBV12-3 or TRBV12-4 and TRBJ2-2; TRBD1 might be the D (6 bases). In DNA form, the CDR3 reads TGTGCCAGCAGTTTAACAGGGCGGTCCGGGGAGCTGTTTTTT. Encoded protein: CASSLTGRSGELFF.